Presented here are 18 T cell receptor beta chains from one specimen sequenced in a study of T cell changes during pregnancy in multiple sclerosis. Sequencing was performed with immunoSEQ multiplex PCR; in TCRdb, only in-frame clones are kept and a portion is missing. The sample lists nearly 80,000 clones, about 92% seen once, with 0.21% in the top ten. Material: CD4+ T cells from peripheral blood mononuclear cells, obtained before pregnancy. The receptors stem from a female donor with multiple sclerosis, enrolled in a pregnancy study.

The chain couples TRBV9 to TRBJ2-3, with D tentatively TRBD2 (6 bases). CDR1 SGDLS and CDR2 YYNGEE come from the germline V gene. This CDR3 has 16 amino acids. V lost 0 bases and J 0 bases, leaving 11 bases between the germline ends. The CDR3 DNA is TGTGCCAGCAGCGTAGCTGGGGGGACTAGCACAGATACGCAGTATTTT. Translated, it gives CASSVAGGTSTDTQYF.

This chain's CDR3 is CASSFDRANEKLFF. The CDR3, as DNA: TGTGCCAGCAGTTTCGACAGGGCTAATGAAAAACTGTTTTTT. The chain recombines TRBV28 with TRBJ1-4; 7 bases match TRBD1. Germline lookup yields CDR1 MDHEN and CDR2 SYDVKM. Germline trimming cut 3 bases from V and 3 bases from J; bases unmatched to any gene: 1. The CDR3 is 14 residues long.

The rearrangement links TRBV5-4 to TRBJ2-2; weak D call: TRBD2 (5 bases). The V gene lost 0 bases and the J gene lost 1 base, with 7 bases spanning the gap. Germline-derived CDR1 and CDR2 are SGHNT and YYREEE (reference sequence). This CDR3 contains 15 residues. The CDR3 here is CASSLARGNTGELFF. CDR3 coding DNA: TGTGCCAGCAGCTTGGCTCGGGGGAACACCGGGGAGCTGTTTTTT.

This chain uses TRBV5-1 with TRBJ2-1; 11 bases map to TRBD2. Germline loops: CDR1 SGHRS, CDR2 YFSETQ. Trimming cost V 8 bases and J 4 bases; bases outside gene matches: 14. CDR3 length: 17 amino acids. The CDR3 loop reads CASSPLIGTSGYNEQFF. For the CDR3, the DNA is TGCGCCAGTAGTCCTTTAATAGGGACTAGCGGATACAATGAGCAGTTCTTC.

The gene calls are TRBV19 and TRBJ2-1, with 10 nucleotides matching TRBD2. Germline V gives CDR1 LNHDA, CDR2 SQIVND (reference sequence). CDR3 length: 14 amino acids. Trimming removed 4 bases from V and 8 bases from J; junction bases left unmatched: 5. Here the CDR3 DNA reads TGTGCCAGTAGTAGGCCCGGGACTAGCGATGAGCAGTTCTTC. Encoded protein: CASSRPGTSDEQFF.

J is TRBJ2-3 and V is TRBV30; D unresolved. The CDR3 totals 12 residues. CDR1 is GTSNPN and CDR2 is SVGIG in the germline V gene (reference sequence). Trimming took 2 bases from V and 2 from J, leaving 5 bases between them. This CDR3 reads CAWSILTDTQYF. The CDR3, as DNA: TGTGCCTGGAGTATCCTCACAGATACGCAGTATTTT. The full variable domain, in which reference TRBV30 and TRBJ2-3 provide the parts outside the CDR3, is SQTIHQWPATLVQPVGSPLSLECTVEGTSNPNLYWYRQAAGRGLQLLFYSVGIGQISSEVPQNLSASRPQDRQFILSSKKLLLSDSGFYLCAWSILTDTQYFGPGTRLTVL.

This clone has only one observation. The chain is built from TRBV19 and TRBJ2-5, with TRBD1 identical over 7 bases. The CDR3 is 14 residues long. Trimming cost V 5 bases and J 1 base; bases outside gene matches: 4. The germline gives CDR1 LNHDA, CDR2 SQIVND (reference sequence). The CDR3 here is CASSAYRGQETQYF. CDR3 DNA: TGTGCCAGTAGTGCGTACAGGGGCCAAGAGACCCAGTACTTC.

The J gene is TRBJ2-5, the V gene TRBV29-1; no reliable D call. This CDR3 has 13 amino acids. Between the trimmed V and J ends, which lost 4 bases and 0 bases, there was a span of 9 bases. Looked up from germline, CDR1 is SQVTM and CDR2 is ANQGSEA. DNA of the CDR3: TGCAGCGTTGTGGGCAGGTACCAAGAGACCCAGTACTTC. Its protein is CSVVGRYQETQYF.

DNA for the CDR3: TGTGCCAGCAGCCTTCGACAGGGCGATAATTCACCCCTCCACTTT. Translated: CASSLRQGDNSPLHF. This chain uses TRBV7-2 with TRBJ1-6, with TRBD1 matching 7 bases. The CDR3 is 15 amino acids. Germline CDR1 is SGHTA and CDR2 is FQGNSA. V dropped 5 bases and J dropped 5; count of bases not matched to a gene: 6.

The V and J genes are TRBV5-6 and TRBJ1-3, with unresolved D. The CDR3 spans 15 residues. The germline V gene encodes CDR1 SGHDT and CDR2 YYEEEE. The ends were cut back, 7 bases at V and 0 bases at J, with 14 bases in the middle. The CDR3 loop is CASSVEALSGNTIYF. CDR3 DNA: TGTGCCAGCTCTGTGGAGGCCCTCTCTGGAAACACCATATATTTT.

The chain's CDR3 is CASSSSGQRNRGEKLFF. The CDR3 DNA sequence: TGTGCCAGCAGTTCCTCGGGACAGCGTAATAGGGGTGAAAAACTGTTTTTT. The V gene is TRBV27, the J gene TRBJ1-4, with 7 bases lining up with TRBD1. CDR1 MNHEY and CDR2 SMNVEV come from the germline V gene (reference sequence). This CDR3 comprises 17 residues. V trimming: 4 bases; J trimming: 7 bases; junction bases outside the gene matches: 15.

The rearrangement uses TRBV7-6 and TRBJ2-2, with TRBD1 as a possible D gene (5 bases). Germline CDR1 reads SGHVS; CDR2 reads FNYEAQ. With 5 bases removed from V and 0 bases from J, the gap between germline ends came to 19 bases. The CDR3 contains 18 residues. The CDR3 spells CASSSPPRDRANTGELFF. The DNA for the CDR3 is TGTGCCAGCAGCAGCCCCCCACGAGACAGAGCGAACACCGGGGAGCTGTTTTTT. The whole variable domain, filled in from reference TRBV7-6 and TRBJ2-2, reads GAGVSQSPRYKVTKRGQDVALRCDPISGHVSLYWYRQALGQGPEFLTYFNYEAQQDKSGLPNDRFSAERPEGSISTLTIQRTEQRDSAMYRCASSSPPRDRANTGELFFGEGSRLTVL.

V and J are TRBV25-1 and TRBJ2-1; 7 bases match TRBD1. The germline gives CDR1 MGHDK, CDR2 SYGVNS. CDR3 size: 17 residues. V shed 2 bases and J 2 bases; nucleotides not matched to a gene: 9. The DNA of the CDR3 is TGTGCCAGCAGTGAAGCTCCTACCGGGACAGCCTACAATGAGCAGTTCTTC. Translating it yields CASSEAPTGTAYNEQFF.

The rearrangement joins TRBV4-2 to TRBJ2-1; 8 nucleotides match TRBD2. V shed 1 base, J shed 6 bases, and the junction held 5 bases outside the gene matches. Germline values: CDR1 LGHNA, CDR2 YNFKEQ. CDR3 length equals 15 residues. The CDR3 is CASSQAPLAGNEQFF. CDR3 bases: TGTGCCAGCAGCCAAGCCCCCCTAGCGGGCAATGAGCAGTTCTTC.

Ten or more counts support this clone. The chain joins TRBV5-4 to TRBJ2-3; D may be TRBD2 (7 bases). Looked up from germline, CDR1 is SGHNT and CDR2 is YYREEE (reference sequence). This CDR3 is built from 16 residues. Trimming took 4 bases from V and 0 from J, leaving 15 bases between them. CDR3 bases: TGTGCCAGCAGCCGAGGGGGGGAACTTAGCACAGATACGCAGTATTTT. It encodes CASSRGGELSTDTQYF.

The V call is TRBV2, the J call TRBJ2-2, with 13 bases fitting TRBD2. Germline loops: CDR1 SNHLY, CDR2 FYNNEI. CDR3 size: 17 residues. V trimming: 4 bases; J trimming: 5 bases; junction bases outside the gene matches: 7. The CDR3 loop is CASSGTSGRVGTGELFF. CDR3 bases: TGTGCCAGCAGTGGGACTAGCGGGAGAGTGGGAACCGGGGAGCTGTTTTTT.

V and J are TRBV2 and TRBJ2-2; possibly TRBD1 for D (5 bases). V was trimmed by 9 bases and J by 1 base, leaving 9 bases between them. Germline V CDR1 and CDR2: SNHLY, FYNNEI. CDR3 length: 13 residues. CDR3 sequence: CARTRGNTGELFF. Here the CDR3 DNA reads TGTGCCAGGACAAGGGGGAACACCGGGGAGCTGTTTTTT.

This chain connects TRBV6-1 to TRBJ1-5; possibly TRBD1 for D (5 bases). Trimming stripped 4 bases from V and 0 bases from J, with 10 bases between. CDR3 size: 15 residues. The germline CDR1 and CDR2 sequences are MNHNS and SASEGT. This chain's CDR3 is CASSAGPSSNQPQHF. The CDR3 bases are TGTGCCAGCAGTGCAGGGCCTTCTAGCAATCAGCCCCAGCATTTT.